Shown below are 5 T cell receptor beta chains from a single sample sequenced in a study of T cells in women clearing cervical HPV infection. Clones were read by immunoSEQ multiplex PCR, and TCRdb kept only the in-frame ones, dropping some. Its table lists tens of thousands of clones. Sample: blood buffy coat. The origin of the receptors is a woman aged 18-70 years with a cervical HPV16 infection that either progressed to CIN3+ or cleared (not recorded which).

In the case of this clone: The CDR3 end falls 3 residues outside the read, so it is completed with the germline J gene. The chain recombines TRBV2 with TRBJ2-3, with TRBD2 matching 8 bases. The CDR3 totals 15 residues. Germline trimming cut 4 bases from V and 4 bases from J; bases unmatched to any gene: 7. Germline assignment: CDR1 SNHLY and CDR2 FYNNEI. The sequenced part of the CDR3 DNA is TGTGCCAGCAGTGGGACTAGCCTAGATGCAGATACG. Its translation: CASSGTSLDADT. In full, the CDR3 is CASSGTSLDADTQYF. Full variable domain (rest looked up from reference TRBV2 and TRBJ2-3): EPEVTQTPSHQVTQMGQEVILRCVPISNHLYFYWYRQILGQKVEFLVSFYNNEISEKSEIFDDQFSVERPDGSNFTLKIRSTKLEDSAMYFCASSGTSLDADTQYFGPGTRLTVL.

The CDR3 loop is CSVSGDTGELFF. The CDR3 DNA, read in part, is TGCAGCGTGTCGGGGGACACCGGGGAG. This chain joins TRBV29-1 and TRBJ2-2; a possible D gene is TRBD2 (6 bases). From the germline J gene comes the end of the CDR3, since the read stops 3 residues before it. Germline CDR1 is SQVTM and CDR2 is ANQGSEA. This CDR3 spans 12 amino acids. V was cut by 6 bases and J by 3 bases, with 8 bases left in between.

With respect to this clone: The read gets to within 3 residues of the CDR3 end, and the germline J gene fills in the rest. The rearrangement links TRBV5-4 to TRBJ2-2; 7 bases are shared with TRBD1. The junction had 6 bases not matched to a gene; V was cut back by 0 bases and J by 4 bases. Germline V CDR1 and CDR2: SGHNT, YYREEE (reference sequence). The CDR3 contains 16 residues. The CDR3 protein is CASSLGAGGITGELFF. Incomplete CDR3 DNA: TGTGCCAGCAGCTTGGGGGCAGGGGGAATCACCGGGGAG. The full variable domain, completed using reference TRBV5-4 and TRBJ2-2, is ETGVTQSPTHLIKTRGQQVTLRCSSQSGHNTVSWYQQALGQGPQFIFQYYREEENGRGNFPPRFSGLQFPNYSSELNVNALELDDSALYLCASSLGAGGITGELFFGEGSRLTVL.

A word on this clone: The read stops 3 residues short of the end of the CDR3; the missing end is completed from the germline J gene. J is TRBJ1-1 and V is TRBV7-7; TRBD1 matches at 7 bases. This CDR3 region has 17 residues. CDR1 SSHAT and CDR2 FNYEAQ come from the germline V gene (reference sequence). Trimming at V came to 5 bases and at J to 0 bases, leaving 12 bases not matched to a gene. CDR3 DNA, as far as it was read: TGTGCCAGCAGCGTAACCTTACAGGGGCGGGTGAACACTGAA. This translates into CASSVTLQGRVNTE. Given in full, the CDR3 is CASSVTLQGRVNTEAFF.

The chain's CDR3 is CASSFGTGELFF. CDR3 DNA, as far as it was read: TGTGCCAGCAGCTTCGGCACCGGGGAG. This chain uses TRBV7-9 with TRBJ2-2; D not certain. The read halts 3 residues ahead of the CDR3 end, with the missing end drawn from the germline J gene. V was pared by 3 bases and J by 4 bases, with 3 bases between. CDR1 is SEHNR, CDR2 FQNEAQ, per germline (reference sequence). The CDR3 sequence is 12 residues long. The variable domain in full, with the rest retrieved from reference TRBV7-9 and TRBJ2-2, is DTGVSQNPRHKITKRGQNVTFRCDPISEHNRLYWYRQTLGQGPEFLTYFQNEAQLEKSRLLSDRFSAERPKGSFSTLEIQRTEQGDSAMYLCASSFGTGELFFGEGSRLTVL.